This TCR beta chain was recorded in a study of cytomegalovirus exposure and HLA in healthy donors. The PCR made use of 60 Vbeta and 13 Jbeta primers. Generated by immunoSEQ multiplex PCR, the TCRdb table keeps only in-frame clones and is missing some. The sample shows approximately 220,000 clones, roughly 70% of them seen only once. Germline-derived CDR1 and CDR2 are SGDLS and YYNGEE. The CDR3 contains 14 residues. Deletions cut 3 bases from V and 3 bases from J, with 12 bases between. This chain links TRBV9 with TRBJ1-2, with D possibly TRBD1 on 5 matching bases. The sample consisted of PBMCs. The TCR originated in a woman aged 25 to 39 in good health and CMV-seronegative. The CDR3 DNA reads TGTGCCAGCAGCGCCTCCAGGGATTACTATGGCTACACCTTC. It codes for CASSASRDYYGYTF.